This TCR beta chain was sequenced in a study of shared clonotypes between healthy human individuals. Whole-study findings and limits: Larger estimated richness was generally recorded for naive subsets relative to memory subsets. Naive CD4 clonotypes were shared across a handful of donors at 4.5% to 6.5%.

To note about this clone: The antigen is unknown.

The germline V gene has CDR1 SGDLS and CDR2 YYNGEE. The germline V and J ends were trimmed by 0 bases and 2 bases, with 12 bases remaining between them. This CDR3 is built from 15 residues. Assay runs were performed at deep level. Researchers divided each subset's genomic DNA evenly across several immunoSEQ plates. Sequenced by immunoSEQ multiplex PCR; TCRdb stores in-frame clones only, minus some. The sample holds about 1,900,000 clones, approximately 94% seen once. The naive CD8 subset, CD45RO-negative cells positively selected for CCR7, excluded terminally differentiated effector memory CD45RA+ cells.

The sample comprised naive CD8+ T cells sorted from blood. This sequence originates from a man aged 18 to 30 in good health. J is TRBJ2-7 and V is TRBV9; D is ambiguous. The CDR3 DNA reads TGTGCCAGCAGCGTAGACGGCGATAGGACCTACGAGCAGTACTTC. Translating gives CASSVDGDRTYEQYF.